The 19 T cell receptor beta chains in this list originate from one sample, sequenced in a study of early T cells in non-severe SARS-CoV-2 infection. Each CDR3 protein gets one entry after TCRdb re-called the 5' RACE reads with MiXCR. The table has approximately 77,000 distinct CDR3 sequences, over 9.5% seen once. Sequencing was carried out using whole blood. Receptor source: an adult who was a healthcare worker with PCR-confirmed SARS-CoV-2 infection or an uninfected control (not recorded which).

Ten or more counts support this clonotype. The J gene is TRBJ1-6, the V gene TRBV20-1; D gene ambiguous. Deletions cut 6 bases from V and 10 bases from J, with 13 bases between. Germline V gene sequence: CDR1 DFQATT, CDR2 SNEGSKA (reference sequence). The CDR3 length is 12 residues. The CDR3 protein is CSAGRTTSPLHF. The DNA of the CDR3 is TGCAGTGCCGGACGGACGACCTCACCCCTCCACTTT.

Note on this clonotype: Possible read error: a much larger clone is one base away. This sequence joins TRBV2 and TRBJ2-7, with 8 bases aligning to TRBD1. The V and J ends lost 8 bases and 5 bases, in that order; junction bases with no gene match: 8. The germline V gene has CDR1 SNHLY and CDR2 FYNNEI. The CDR3 length is 13 residues. CDR3 sequence: CASHLDRVNEQYF. CDR3 nucleotide sequence: TGTGCCAGCCACCTGGACAGGGTCAACGAGCAGTACTTC.

This chain connects TRBV11-2 to TRBJ2-3, with D uncertain. The CDR3 consists of 14 residues. V gave up 3 bases and J gave up 1 base, with 8 bases separating them. Germline assignment: CDR1 SGHAT and CDR2 FQNNGV. CDR3 loop: CASSFSLGTDTQYF. Written as DNA, the CDR3 is TGTGCCAGCAGCTTTAGTCTGGGCACAGATACGCAGTATTTT.

This clonotype showed up many times. The chain employs TRBV29-1 and TRBJ2-1; 7 nucleotides align to TRBD2. Germline V gene lookup returns CDR1 SQVTM and CDR2 ANQGSEA. Trimming removed 5 bases from V and 2 bases from J; junction bases left unmatched: 6. This CDR3 has 14 amino acids. The CDR3 DNA follows: TGCAGCGTTTACCCGGGACTACCCTACAATGAGCAGTTCTTC. Its protein product is CSVYPGLPYNEQFF.

This clonotype was found a few times. CDR3 loop: CASTKDEGAKNIQYF. The DNA of the CDR3 is TGTGCCAGCACGAAAGATGAGGGGGCCAAAAACATTCAGTACTTC. The chain combines TRBV2 with TRBJ2-4; D tentatively reads TRBD1 or TRBD2 (5 bases each). V was clipped by 7 bases and J by 1 base, with 14 bases between them. This CDR3 contains 15 residues. Germline assignment: CDR1 SNHLY and CDR2 FYNNEI.

This clonotype was seen ten or more times. This sequence joins TRBV28 and TRBJ1-2; D gene uncertain. The V gene lost 8 bases and the J gene lost 4 bases, with 17 bases spanning the gap. The germline V gene encodes CDR1 MDHEN and CDR2 SYDVKM. CDR3 length equals 14 residues. CDR3 bases: TGTGCCAGCTCACGGGGAGGTAGTGGCTATGGCTACACCTTC. Amino acids: CASSRGGSGYGYTF.

V gene TRBV6-5 combines with J gene TRBJ2-1, with D unclear. The germline V and J ends were trimmed by 1 base and 2 bases, with 21 bases remaining between them. Germline V gene data show CDR1 as MNHEY and CDR2 as SVGAGI. CDR3 size: 19 residues. Here the CDR3 DNA reads TGTGCCAGCAGTTACTTTCCCCCCGCCGTGGGGAATACCTACAATGAGCAGTTCTTC. This sequence encodes CASSYFPPAVGNTYNEQFF.

This clonotype was picked up a small number of times. The V gene is TRBV29-1, the J gene TRBJ2-3; TRBD1 aligns across 10 bases. The CDR3 totals 14 residues. Unmatched junction bases numbered 5, after V lost 4 bases and J lost 4 bases. The V gene's germline CDR1 is SQVTM and CDR2 ANQGSEA. The CDR3, as DNA: TGCAGCGTTGTTGGGACAGGGGAAGCAGATACGCAGTATTTT. It specifies CSVVGTGEADTQYF.

This clonotype was seen many times. For the CDR3, the DNA is TGTGCCAGCAGGATATGGGGGGCTGAAGCTTTCTTT. Translation gives CASRIWGAEAFF. The V gene is TRBV28, the J gene TRBJ1-1; D possibly corresponds to TRBD1 (5 bases). The V end was cut by 6 bases, the J end by 6 bases, with 11 bases between. CDR1 and CDR2 (germline): MDHEN, SYDVKM. The CDR3 runs to 12 residues.

V gene TRBV30 combines with J gene TRBJ2-3; D is unclear. The last part of the DNA fits TRBJ1-5 better; the J call may be wrong. The CDR3 totals 15 residues. Germline CDR1 is GTSNPN and CDR2 is SVGIG (reference sequence). The chain's CDR3 is CAWRGLAGGPDTQHF. The CDR3 DNA is TGTGCCTGGAGAGGCCTAGCGGGAGGGCCGGATACGCAGCATTTT.

This sequence joins TRBV30 and TRBJ2-3, with a weak D call TRBD1 (5 bases). Germline lookup yields CDR1 GTSNPN and CDR2 SVGIG (reference sequence). This CDR3 is 14 amino acids long. The V gene lost 2 bases and the J gene lost 5 bases, with 14 bases spanning the gap. This CDR3 reads CAWSKKAGKDTQYF. In DNA, the CDR3 is TGTGCCTGGAGTAAAAAAGCAGGGAAAGATACGCAGTATTTT.

J is TRBJ2-7 and V is TRBV29-1; 8 bases match TRBD1. This CDR3 contains 16 residues. Germline V gene sequence: CDR1 SQVTM, CDR2 ANQGSEA. Trimming removed 0 bases from V and 3 bases from J; junction bases left unmatched: 10. The CDR3 reads CSVEDRTQGANYEQYF. The CDR3 bases are TGCAGCGTTGAAGATCGGACCCAGGGGGCCAACTACGAGCAGTACTTC.

This clonotype occurred a few times. This chain joins TRBV7-2 and TRBJ2-4, with 7 bases aligning to TRBD2. The CDR3 has 18 residues. The germline V gene encodes CDR1 SGHTA and CDR2 FQGNSA. After removal of 5 bases from V and 0 bases from J, the junction contained 13 bases not matched to a gene. CDR3 sequence reads: CASSAQVRTGGAKNIQYF. The CDR3, as DNA: TGTGCCAGCAGCGCGCAAGTCCGGACGGGGGGAGCCAAAAACATTCAGTACTTC.

The genes are TRBV4-2 and TRBJ2-1; 16 bases align to TRBD2. Germline lookup yields CDR1 LGHNA and CDR2 YNFKEQ. This CDR3 has 20 amino acids. Trimming took 2 bases from V and 8 from J; bases not matched to a gene: 15. CDR3 sequence reads: CASSQILGTSGRASWDEQFF. The CDR3 DNA is TGTGCCAGCAGCCAAATACTAGGGACTAGCGGGAGGGCCAGTTGGGATGAGCAGTTCTTC.

This clonotype was recorded many times. V and J are TRBV6-6 and TRBJ1-1; the D is unclear. The CDR3 sequence is 12 residues long. Germline-derived CDR1 and CDR2 are MNHNY and SVGAGI (reference sequence). Trimming shortened V by 2 bases and J by 2 bases, and 3 bases separated the two germline ends. CDR3 region: CASSYSNTEAFF. The CDR3 coding sequence is TGTGCCAGCAGTTACAGTAACACTGAAGCTTTCTTT.

The gene calls are TRBV28 and TRBJ2-5; 7 bases agree with TRBD1. Trimming removed 5 bases from V and 1 base from J; junction bases left unmatched: 7. In germline, CDR1 is MDHEN, CDR2 SYDVKM. This CDR3 has 15 residues. The CDR3 region has the DNA TGTGCCAGCAGTCTCCAGGGGGTATTCCAAGAGACCCAGTACTTC. Its translation: CASSLQGVFQETQYF.

This clonotype was counted only a few times. This sequence joins TRBV6-6 and TRBJ2-1; D is unclear. CDR1 is MNHNY and CDR2 is SVGAGI in the germline V gene (reference sequence). The length of the CDR3 is 16 residues. The V end lost 7 bases, the J end lost 0 bases, and 16 bases lay between the germline ends. This CDR3 is CASTPVGGSSYNEQFF. The CDR3 DNA follows: TGTGCCAGCACCCCCGTGGGCGGTAGCTCCTACAATGAGCAGTTCTTC.

This clonotype was recorded a few times. This chain links TRBV11-2 with TRBJ2-5; tentatively, D is TRBD1 (6 bases). The CDR3 is 15 residues long. The V gene's germline CDR1 is SGHAT and CDR2 FQNNGV. V shed 0 bases and J shed 9 bases, with 17 bases lying between them. The CDR3 is CASSLEGTYFGAQYF. In DNA, the CDR3 is TGTGCCAGCAGCTTAGAGGGGACATACTTCGGAGCCCAGTACTTC.

This chain connects TRBV28 to TRBJ2-2, with 8 positions matching TRBD1. V shed 7 bases and J 6 bases; nucleotides not matched to a gene: 7. CDR3 length: 14 amino acids. In germline, CDR1 is MDHEN, CDR2 SYDVKM. CDR3 in DNA: TGTGCCAGCACCCCAGGGGGCCGGTCCGGGGAGCTGTTTTTT. The encoded protein is CASTPGGRSGELFF.